What follows is one T cell receptor (beta chain) and its context. As yet, its antigen is unknown. Assay: immunoSEQ multiplex PCR; the TCRdb copy retains only in-frame clones and omits some. The data hold approximately 60,000 clones, with roughly 90% observed a single time. V dropped 2 bases and J dropped 5 bases, with 25 bases sitting between them. The CDR3 totals 19 residues. CDR1 and CDR2 (germline): LNHDA, SQIVND (reference sequence). The data are from a study of pediatric ulcerative colitis. Study-level findings and limits: Ulcerative colitis patients shared more blood-rectal clones than controls. Two rectal CDR3 clonotypes occurred in all ulcerative colitis patients.

The genes are TRBV19 and TRBJ1-5; D might be TRBD1 (5 bases). This clonotype was obtained from a boy aged 10-17 years with severe ulcerative colitis. Material: blood. This CDR3 reads CASSIKAGWPRVGDQPQHF. The CDR3 DNA reads TGTGCCAGTAGTATAAAGGCGGGATGGCCCAGGGTTGGGGATCAGCCCCAGCATTTT. Looking up the rest from reference TRBV19 and TRBJ1-5 gives the full variable domain: DGGITQSPKYLFRKEGQNVTLSCEQNLNHDAMYWYRQDPGQGLRLIYYSQIVNDFQKGDIAEGYSVSREKKESFPLTVTSAQKNPTAFYLCASSIKAGWPRVGDQPQHFGDGTRLSIL.